The entry that follows covers one T cell receptor beta chain sequence. The source of the sample is a study of T cell changes during pregnancy in multiple sclerosis. The CDR3 loop spans 16 amino acids. Germline V gives CDR1 MNHNY, CDR2 SVGAGI (reference sequence). Trimming stripped 6 bases from V and 0 bases from J, with 12 bases between. Repertoires were generated with immunoSEQ multiplex PCR, while TCRdb's copy carries only in-frame clones and drops some. The sample consists of around 26,000 clones, approximately 91% of them appearing once. This receptor was taken from a female donor in good health, enrolled as a control in a pregnancy study. The genes are TRBV6-6 and TRBJ2-6, with D possibly TRBD2 on 5 matching bases. Sample: CD4+ T cells from peripheral blood mononuclear cells, taken in the first trimester of pregnancy. The CDR3 DNA is TGTGCCAGCAGCCTGGCGGGCGGCTCTGGGGCCAACGTCCTGACTTTC. It translates to CASSLAGGSGANVLTF.